This TCR beta chain was sequenced for a study of vaccination and CD4 T cells after COVID-19. Overall study context: The control cultures got either a CEFX pool, an HIV-1 Nef pool, or no peptide at all.

In its sample, this clonotype was seen a few times. What it recognizes is unknown. Oncomine TCR Beta short-read sequencing was applied to DNA from cultured CD4+ T cells. The source of extracted genomic DNA was cultured CD4+ T cells. TCRdb reanalysed the PCR reads using MiXCR and keeps one entry per CDR3 protein. The table has some 9,200 distinct CDR3 sequences, around two fifths seen once. The treatment denotes: approximately 9-day PBMC culture with coronavirus spike peptide pools or control peptides (ViraFEST assay). The collection of CD4+ T cells from the unexposed donor took place before the COVID-19 pandemic (2011-2018). The CDR3 contains 16 residues. Germline V gene lookup returns CDR1 GTSNPN and CDR2 SVGIG (reference sequence). The V gene lost 0 bases and the J gene lost 1 base, with 15 bases spanning the gap.

The chain combines TRBV30 with TRBJ1-1; D is perhaps TRBD1 (5 bases). This TCR came from a human donor in good health. Material for sequencing was CD4+ T cells from blood, cultured in vitro. CDR3 bases: TGTGCCTGGAGTGTACAGGCAGGGACTCAGAACACTGAAGCTTTCTTT. Protein sequence: CAWSVQAGTQNTEAFF.